The 17 T cell receptor beta chains given below trace back to one sample, sequenced in a study of molecular identifiers for immune sequencing clone quantification. TCRdb reprocessed the PCR reads via MiXCR and lists one record per CDR3 protein. This sample carries some 65,000 distinct CDR3 sequences, around 20% of them seen once, and the ten largest clones take 1.5% to 1.7%. Sequencing was carried out using naive CD8+ T cells from blood, with Jurkat cell RNA spiked in. Noted subset: FACS-sorted CD8+CD4-CCR7+CD45RA+ naive T cells. The receptors come from a human donor in good health. Some libraries in this study had Jurkat cell RNA spiked in.

This clonotype was found many times. The chain recombines TRBV12-3 or TRBV12-4 with TRBJ1-4; weak D call: TRBD1 (6 bases). The CDR3 runs 16 residues. V was clipped by 4 bases and J by 8 bases, with 20 bases between them. The CDR3 loop reads CASSYRDISFEEKLFF. In DNA, the CDR3 is TGTGCCAGCAGTTACAGGGACATCTCTTTTGAGGAAAAACTGTTTTTT.

Comments on this clonotype: Given a much more abundant clone one base away, this may be a read error. This chain uses TRBV19 with TRBJ1-5; D uncertain. Germline CDR1 reads LNHDA; CDR2 reads SQIVND (reference sequence). The CDR3 consists of 15 residues. CDR3 loop: CASSIGLVGNQPRHF. In nucleotides, the CDR3 is TGTGCCAGTAGCATCGGACTAGTAGGGAATCAGCCCCGGCATTTT.

This clonotype occurred many times. The V call is TRBV20-1, the J call TRBJ2-3; 15 positions match TRBD2. J lost 3 bases, V lost 3 bases, and 10 bases had no gene match. The CDR3 consists of 18 residues. Germline V CDR1 and CDR2: DFQATT, SNEGSKA (reference sequence). The CDR3 loop is CSARGLAGGPGGTDTQYF. The CDR3 bases are TGCAGTGCTAGGGGACTAGCGGGAGGCCCAGGCGGGACAGATACGCAGTATTTT.

This clonotype was detected many times. This chain connects TRBV7-2 to TRBJ2-1; D remains ambiguous. V was clipped by 6 bases and J by 1 base, with 4 bases between them. The CDR3 runs to 12 residues. Germline V gives CDR1 SGHTA, CDR2 FQGNSA. CDR3 nucleotide sequence: TGTGCCAGCAGGGCGTCCTACAATGAGCAGTTCTTC. It is translated as CASRASYNEQFF.

A remark on this clonotype: A read error is possible here, since a much larger clone lies one base away. The chain joins TRBV7-2 to TRBJ2-7; D perhaps matches TRBD2 (5 bases). The CDR3 covers 13 residues. Germline V gives CDR1 SGHTA, CDR2 FQGNSA. The CDR3 sequence is CASSLGESYEQHF. The DNA of the CDR3 is TGTGCCAGCAGCTTAGGGGAGTCTTACGAGCAGCACTTC.

The V call is TRBV19, the J call TRBJ2-1; tentative D call: TRBD2 (5 bases). Germline loops: CDR1 LNHDA, CDR2 SQIVND (reference sequence). The CDR3 spans 15 residues. V was trimmed by 10 bases and J by 4 bases, leaving 20 bases between them. The CDR3 DNA reads TGTGCCACCACCGAGAGCGGTTACTTTTACAATGAGCAGTTCTTC. Amino acid sequence: CATTESGYFYNEQFF.

The chain uses TRBV30 and TRBJ1-5; TRBD1 matches 7 bases. Unmatched junction bases numbered 11, after V lost 4 bases and J lost 8 bases. The CDR3 length is 14 residues. Germline V gene lookup returns CDR1 GTSNPN and CDR2 SVGIG (reference sequence). The CDR3 DNA reads as TGTGCCTGGAACAGCATAGGGGGCGCGGAGCCCCAGCATTTT. Translated, it gives CAWNSIGGAEPQHF.

This chain joins TRBV19 and TRBJ2-3; D gene unclear. Germline CDR1 is LNHDA and CDR2 is SQIVND (reference sequence). The V end lost 5 bases, the J end lost 2 bases, and 14 bases lay between the germline ends. The CDR3 has 15 residues. Here the CDR3 DNA reads TGTGCCAGTAGTTCCTCGGACCTTAACACAGATACGCAGTATTTT. It translates to CASSSSDLNTDTQYF.

This clonotype was counted ten times or more. J is TRBJ2-5 and V is TRBV6-7; D call uncertain. TRBV6-7 is placed among ORFs of uncertain function. V was cut by 2 bases and J by 2 bases, with 15 bases left in between. CDR3 size: 16 residues. The CDR3 coding sequence is TGTGCCAGCAGTTACCCATGGATTGTTAGGCAAGAGACCCAGTACTTC. Encoded protein: CASSYPWIVRQETQYF.

This clonotype was counted at least ten times. The chain is built from TRBV24-1 and TRBJ2-1; D is uncertain. This CDR3 region has 13 residues. Trimming left V 4 bases short and J 7 bases short, with 10 bases between. Germline V lookup: CDR1 KGHDR, CDR2 SFDVKD. CDR3 residues: CATSDPDSNEQFF. CDR3 in DNA: TGTGCCACCAGTGACCCCGATAGTAATGAGCAGTTCTTC.

This clonotype was counted many times. The chain recombines TRBV28 with TRBJ2-2; 14 bases match TRBD2. With 1 base clipped from V and 10 bases from J, the junction kept 23 bases outside the gene matches. Per the germline V gene, CDR1 is MDHEN and CDR2 is SYDVKM. The CDR3 extends over 22 amino acids. This chain's CDR3 is CASSLSDRGAWTSGRSPEELFF. In DNA form, the CDR3 reads TGTGCCAGCAGTTTATCAGATAGGGGGGCTTGGACTAGCGGGAGGTCCCCCGAGGAGCTGTTTTTT. Complete variable domain (other parts from reference TRBV28 and TRBJ2-2): DVKVTQSSRYLVKRTGEKVFLECVQDMDHENMFWYRQDPGLGLRLIYFSYDVKMKEKGDIPEGYSVSREKKERFSLILESASTNQTSMYLCASSLSDRGAWTSGRSPEELFFGEGSRLTVL.

The CDR3 DNA reads TGTGCCAGCAGTTACTCCGAGCGGGCGGGCACTGAAGCTTTCTTT. Protein product: CASSYSERAGTEAFF. V gene TRBV6-5 combines with J gene TRBJ1-1; no clear D. CDR1 and CDR2 (germline): MNHEY, SVGAGI. Trimming removed 0 bases from V and 4 bases from J, with 12 bases in between. This CDR3 contains 15 residues.

This clonotype turned up a few times. The rearrangement joins TRBV7-9 to TRBJ2-7; tentatively, D is TRBD2 (6 bases). The CDR3 runs 17 residues. Germline V gives CDR1 SEHNR, CDR2 FQNEAQ (reference sequence). The V end lost 7 bases, the J end lost 2 bases, and 24 bases lay between the germline ends. CDR3 coding DNA: TGTGCCAGCAAAGGGTGGGACTTCGACCCTGAGGCCTACGAGCAGTACTTC. Protein sequence: CASKGWDFDPEAYEQYF.

The CDR3 spells CASSYNPSVEYEQYF. The DNA for the CDR3 is TGTGCCAGCAGTTACAACCCTAGCGTCGAATACGAGCAGTACTTC. The chain combines TRBV6-2 or TRBV6-3 with TRBJ2-7; tentatively, D is TRBD2 (6 bases). V lost 2 bases, J lost 4 bases, and 15 bases lay in between. Per germline, CDR1 MNHEY and CDR2 SVGEGT. This CDR3 contains 15 residues.

This clonotype was counted many times. The rearrangement joins TRBV20-1 to TRBJ2-7; tentative D call: TRBD2 (5 bases). CDR1 and CDR2 (germline): DFQATT, SNEGSKA (reference sequence). The germline V and J ends were trimmed by 1 base and 2 bases, with 21 bases remaining between them. This CDR3 contains 17 residues. This CDR3 reads CSARARTSALDTYEQYF. CDR3 sequence (DNA): TGCAGTGCTAGAGCCAGGACTTCGGCACTGGATACCTACGAGCAGTACTTC.

Note on this clonotype: A read error is possible here, since a much larger clone lies one base away. The chain employs TRBV7-2 and TRBJ2-7, with no clear D. V was clipped by 7 bases and J by 3 bases, with 10 bases between them. This CDR3 is built from 12 residues. Per the germline V gene, CDR1 is SGHTA and CDR2 is FQGNSA. The CDR3 here is CASNSLNYEQYF. The DNA for the CDR3 is TGTGCCAGCAACTCCCTTAACTACGAGCAGTACTTC. Supplemented by reference TRBV7-2 and TRBJ2-7, the full variable domain reads GAGVSQSPSNKVTEKGKDVELRCDPISGHTALYWYRQSLGQGLEFLIYFQGNSAPDKSGLPSDRFSAERTGGSVSTLTIQRTQQEDSAVYLCASNSLNYEQYFGPGTRLTVT.

This clonotype was recorded many times. CDR3 protein: CSADPGTSVKGPSTDTQYF. CDR3 coding DNA: TGCAGTGCGGACCCCGGGACTAGCGTCAAGGGACCTAGCACAGATACGCAGTATTTT. J is TRBJ2-3 and V is TRBV20-1, with TRBD2 matching 10 bases. CDR3 length: 19 amino acids. Germline assignment: CDR1 DFQATT and CDR2 SNEGSKA (reference sequence). The V and J ends lost 6 bases and 0 bases, in that order; junction bases with no gene match: 18.